The TCR beta chain under discussion was sequenced for a study of control samples from healthy donors and cancer patients. The CDR3 consists of 15 residues. Looked up from germline, CDR1 is SGHTA and CDR2 is FQGNSA. V was pared by 1 base and J by 1 base, with 10 bases between. This clone was recorded once. TCRdb's copy holds only in-frame clones and misses some; the assay was immunoSEQ multiplex PCR. The sample has 120,000 or so clones; roughly 87% are singletons. The TCR sequence derives from a man aged 40-50 years in good health. Sequencing was done on a sample of blood. The chain joins TRBV7-2 to TRBJ2-5, with D hard to call. CDR3 coding DNA: TGTGCCAGCAGCTTAGGAGGCTTGATCCAAGAGACCCAGTACTTC. It yields the protein CASSLGGLIQETQYF. The full variable domain, with the rest looked up from reference TRBV7-2 and TRBJ2-5, is GAGVSQSPSNKVTEKGKDVELRCDPISGHTALYWYRQSLGQGLEFLIYFQGNSAPDKSGLPSDRFSAERTGGSVSTLTIQRTQQEDSAVYLCASSLGGLIQETQYFGPGTRLLVL.